The following is a T cell receptor (beta chain) sequence with its context. The authors split each subset's genomic DNA evenly across several immunoSEQ plates. Around 220 ng DNA, 25,000 to 35,000 T cell genomes, went into each sorted-subset replicate PCR. TCRdb's table, derived via immunoSEQ multiplex PCR, lists solely in-frame clones and lacks some. The data hold roughly 700,000 clones, with around two thirds observed a single time. These data come from a study of shared clonotypes between healthy human individuals. About the research overall: Researchers drew samples from two women and a few men aged 18 to 49.

This CDR3 is built from 15 residues. The V gene end was trimmed by 5 bases and the J gene end by 2 bases; junction bases not matched to a gene: 6. Germline V lookup: CDR1 LNHNV, CDR2 YYDKDF (reference sequence). Material for sequencing was memory CD4+ T cells sorted from blood. The subset denotes: CD45RA-negative fraction. The TCR comes from a woman in her thirties in good health. The chain uses TRBV15 and TRBJ2-3; the match to TRBD2 covers 8 bases. As DNA, the CDR3 is TGTGCCACCAGCGCGCAGACTAGCGACACAGATACGCAGTATTTT. Its translation: CATSAQTSDTDTQYF. The complete variable domain, with remaining parts taken from reference TRBV15 and TRBJ2-3, reads DAMVIQNPRYQVTQFGKPVTLSCSQTLNHNVMYWYQQKSSQAPKLLFHYYDKDFNNEADTPDNFQSRRPNTSFCFLDIRSPGLGDTAMYLCATSAQTSDTDTQYFGPGTRLTVL.